Detailed here is one TCR beta chain. Its antigen is currently unknown. This entry belongs to a study of cytomegalovirus exposure and HLA in healthy donors. Study-level findings and limits: The likely origin of a cluster of highly shared sequence variants was a sequencing artifact. With high specificity and sensitivity, the classifier reportedly diagnosed cytomegalovirus status. Immune exposure was documented only through CMV serostatus. Other equally common chains were less clonally expanded than HLA-associated TCR beta chains, a later analysis showed.

With 60 Vbeta and 13 Jbeta primers, the PCR was carried out. Sequenced by immunoSEQ multiplex PCR; TCRdb stores in-frame clones only, minus some. The sample holds 200,000 to 250,000 clones, over 80% seen once. The germline CDR1 and CDR2 sequences are SQVTM and ANQGSEA. J was trimmed by 7 bases and V by 6 bases; bases with no gene match: 4. This CDR3 has 11 residues. The TCR comes from a boy aged 2 to 9 in good health and CMV-seronegative. The chain employs TRBV29-1 and TRBJ1-2; TRBD1 agrees at 8 bases. Input material: PBMCs. CDR3 protein: CSVGTGGGYTF. CDR3 sequence (DNA): TGCAGCGTCGGGACAGGAGGTGGCTACACCTTC.